This TCR beta chain appears in the sequencing data of a study of CD8 T cells in Susac syndrome. After extraction with the RNeasy kit, roughly 0.5 to 1 ug of the RNA was reverse transcribed using random hexamers. From the immunoSEQ multiplex PCR reads, TCRdb called clonotypes with MiXCR, one entry per CDR3 protein. The table has around 270,000 distinct CDR3 sequences, about 89% seen once. Per the germline V gene, CDR1 is MNHEY and CDR2 is SVGAGI. V shed 6 bases and J shed 4 bases, with 6 bases lying between them. The CDR3 is 11 residues long. This receptor was identified in a human donor with multiple sclerosis. The chain links TRBV6-5 to TRBJ1-1; D is unclear. The sequenced sample was CD8+ T cells from PBMCs. The CDR3 is CASRMGTEAFF. As DNA, the CDR3 is TGTGCCAGCAGAATGGGCACTGAAGCTTTCTTT.